What follows are 32 T cell receptor beta chains derived from one specimen sequenced in a study of vaccination effects on CD4 cells after COVID-19. Under the ViraFEST assay, PBMC were stimulated with viral peptide pools so that antigen-specific CD4+ T cells expanded. Sequencing was performed afterwards. The culture ran for 10 days before CD4+ T cells were isolated. Two doses of BNT162b2 or mRNA-1273 vaccine were administered to participants. These receptors' antigens are unknown. Sequencing was performed with immunoSEQ multiplex PCR; in TCRdb, only in-frame clones are kept and a portion is missing. Of 27,000 or so clones in the sample, about four fifths were seen once. The source was CD4+ T cells from PBMCs cultured with HCoV-NL63 spike peptides, collected after COVID-19 vaccination. All receptors derive from a human donor who received a COVID-19 vaccine. Some clones in this sample may be carry-over from other donors' samples.

The J gene is TRBJ2-2, the V gene TRBV28; D call uncertain. The CDR3 has 13 residues. Germline-derived CDR1 and CDR2 are MDHEN and SYDVKM. V was shortened by 6 bases and J by 0 bases, with 5 bases between the two germline ends. The CDR3 region is CASRFTNTGELFF. CDR3 nucleotides: TGTGCCAGCAGATTTACGAACACCGGGGAGCTGTTTTTT.

The chain has TRBV6-5 and TRBJ2-5; D is ambiguous. V was pared by 2 bases and J by 7 bases, with 8 bases between. The CDR3 spans 12 residues. Germline V CDR1 and CDR2: MNHEY, SVGAGI. CDR3 sequence reads: CASSYDSGTQYF. The CDR3 DNA sequence: TGTGCCAGCAGTTACGACTCGGGGACCCAGTACTTC.

The chain employs TRBV5-5 and TRBJ1-6; no clear D. The V end lost 5 bases, the J end lost 3 bases, and 15 bases lay between the germline ends. Germline assignment: CDR1 SGHKS and CDR2 YYEKEE (reference sequence). The CDR3 totals 16 residues. In DNA, the CDR3 is TGTGCCAGCAGATATCAACTAAACAGCTATAATTCACCCCTCCACTTT. It is translated as CASRYQLNSYNSPLHF.

The CDR3 DNA reads TGTGCCAGCAGCTCGACCGTTGAGAACACTGAAGCTTTCTTT. It is translated as CASSSTVENTEAFF. V is TRBV7-2 and J is TRBJ1-1; D call uncertain. The germline CDR1 and CDR2 sequences are SGHTA and FQGNSA. The CDR3 runs 14 residues. Trimming removed 4 bases at V and 1 base at J, with 10 bases between.

V is TRBV7-2 and J is TRBJ2-3; D unresolved. The CDR3 covers 15 residues. Trimming stripped 3 bases from V and 5 bases from J, with 15 bases between. In germline, CDR1 is SGHTA, CDR2 FQGNSA. The CDR3 bases are TGTGCCAGCAGCTTTGGACCCGGACCCGGAGATACGCAGTATTTT. It specifies CASSFGPGPGDTQYF.

The chain has TRBV14 and TRBJ2-1; TRBD1 agrees at 8 bases. Germline values: CDR1 SGHDN, CDR2 FVKESK. V lost 4 bases, J lost 3 bases, and 5 bases stayed unmatched. This CDR3 is built from 15 residues. This CDR3 reads CASSPWTGLYNEQFF. CDR3 DNA: TGTGCCAGCAGCCCGTGGACAGGGCTCTACAATGAGCAGTTCTTC.

The chain employs TRBV19 and TRBJ1-2; D is uncertain. Per the germline V gene, CDR1 is LNHDA and CDR2 is SQIVND (reference sequence). Trimming shortened V by 3 bases and J by 4 bases, and 12 bases separated the two germline ends. The CDR3 is 14 amino acids. The CDR3 here is CASSMPDSVYGYTF. CDR3 in DNA: TGTGCCAGTAGTATGCCAGACTCCGTCTATGGCTACACCTTC. The variable domain in full, with the rest retrieved from reference TRBV19 and TRBJ1-2, is DGGITQSPKYLFRKEGQNVTLSCEQNLNHDAMYWYRQDPGQGLRLIYYSQIVNDFQKGDIAEGYSVSREKKESFPLTVTSAQKNPTAFYLCASSMPDSVYGYTFGSGTRLTVV.

Only a few counts were recorded for this clone. The V gene is TRBV7-9, the J gene TRBJ2-3; D unresolved. V gave up 6 bases and J gave up 0 bases, with 4 bases separating them. Per germline, CDR1 SEHNR and CDR2 FQNEAQ (reference sequence). This CDR3 has 12 amino acids. The CDR3 sequence is CASSESTDTQYF. The CDR3 DNA follows: TGTGCCAGCAGTGAAAGCACAGATACGCAGTATTTT.

The V gene is TRBV30, the J gene TRBJ1-3; TRBD1 might be the D (5 bases). Per germline, CDR1 GTSNPN and CDR2 SVGIG (reference sequence). The CDR3 length is 16 residues. Between the trimmed V and J ends, which lost 2 bases and 4 bases, there was a span of 18 bases. The CDR3 here is CAWSPKVGARGNTIYF. CDR3 nucleotide sequence: TGTGCCTGGAGTCCAAAAGTCGGGGCCAGGGGAAACACCATATATTTT.

The chain links TRBV21-1 to TRBJ2-7; the table's D gene call, TRBD1, was not cross checked with the DNA. TRBV21-1 is a listed pseudogene. The CDR3 has 16 residues. CDR3 DNA sequence: TGTGCCAGCAGCCTGCCCCGGACAGGGAGCGGGTACGAGCAGTACGTC. It translates to CASSLPRTGSGYEQYV.

In its sample, this clone was seen a few times. V usage is TRBV6-5 and J usage is TRBJ1-6, with D hard to call. V was cut by 6 bases and J by 8 bases, with 17 bases left in between. This CDR3 is 15 amino acids long. Germline values: CDR1 MNHEY, CDR2 SVGAGI. Written as DNA, the CDR3 is TGTGCCAGCAGCTTTGAGGAGCCTCGAGATTCACCCCTCCACTTT. The encoded protein is CASSFEEPRDSPLHF.

V gene TRBV7-9 combines with J gene TRBJ2-5; tentatively, D is TRBD2 (5 bases). The CDR3 covers 12 residues. Germline-derived CDR1 and CDR2 are SEHNR and FQNEAQ (reference sequence). Trimming pared 2 bases from V and 9 bases from J, leaving 10 bases between. The CDR3 loop reads CASSLSDGAQYF. CDR3 coding DNA: TGTGCCAGCAGCTTAAGTGACGGGGCCCAGTACTTC.

The chain employs TRBV7-2 and TRBJ2-1, with 7 bases matching TRBD2. The V and J ends lost 3 bases and 8 bases, in that order; junction bases with no gene match: 7. Germline V CDR1 and CDR2: SGHTA, FQGNSA. The CDR3 is 14 amino acids. The CDR3 DNA is TGTGCCAGCAGCTTTGGGGGGGTTATAGATGAGCAGTTCTTC. Translated: CASSFGGVIDEQFF. The variable domain in full, with the rest retrieved from reference TRBV7-2 and TRBJ2-1, is GAGVSQSPSNKVTEKGKDVELRCDPISGHTALYWYRQSLGQGLEFLIYFQGNSAPDKSGLPSDRFSAERTGGSVSTLTIQRTQQEDSAVYLCASSFGGVIDEQFFGPGTRLTVL.

The genes are TRBV15 and TRBJ2-1; 10 bases line up with TRBD1. The trim removed 3 bases at V and 6 bases at J, leaving 2 bases unmatched. CDR1 and CDR2 (germline): LNHNV, YYDKDF (reference sequence). The CDR3 loop spans 14 amino acids. CDR3 nucleotides: TGTGCCACCAGCAGGACAGGGGGCTTCAATGAGCAGTTCTTC. Its protein is CATSRTGGFNEQFF.

The chain links TRBV19 to TRBJ2-6; D unresolved. This CDR3 is 16 amino acids long. CDR1 and CDR2 (germline): LNHDA, SQIVND (reference sequence). Trimming took off 7 bases at V and 0 bases at J, with 13 bases between the two ends. CDR3 residues: CASKAQRLSGANVLTF. CDR3 DNA sequence: TGTGCCAGTAAGGCCCAGCGACTCTCTGGGGCCAACGTCCTGACTTTC.

The chain employs TRBV5-1 and TRBJ1-3; D not certain. The CDR3 loop spans 15 amino acids. CDR1 and CDR2 from the germline V gene are SGHRS and YFSETQ. V was cut by 1 base and J by 0 bases, with 8 bases left in between. The CDR3 nucleotides are TGCGCCAGCAGCTTGTTAGCGGACTCTGGAAACACCATATATTTT. Its protein is CASSLLADSGNTIYF. Variable domain in full (rest from reference TRBV5-1 and TRBJ1-3): KAGVTQTPRYLIKTRGQQVTLSCSPISGHRSVSWYQQTPGQGLQFLFEYFSETQRNKGNFPGRFSGRQFSNSRSEMNVSTLELGDSALYLCASSLLADSGNTIYFGEGSWLTVV.

The genes are TRBV2 and TRBJ2-3; 9 bases map to TRBD1. Germline V gene data show CDR1 as SNHLY and CDR2 as FYNNEI. V trimming: 6 bases; J trimming: 3 bases; junction bases outside the gene matches: 7. The CDR3 is 15 residues long. CDR3 sequence: CASSKQGAGTDTQYF. Here the CDR3 DNA reads TGTGCCAGCAGCAAACAGGGGGCAGGAACAGATACGCAGTATTTT.

The chain carries TRBV29-1 and TRBJ1-5; D is perhaps TRBD1 (5 bases). Deletions cut 4 bases from V and 1 base from J, with 17 bases between. In germline, CDR1 is SQVTM, CDR2 ANQGSEA. The CDR3 consists of 16 residues. CDR3 coding DNA: TGCAGCGTTGGGGACGGGCGGGGGACGAGCAATCAGCCCCAGCATTTT. This gives the protein CSVGDGRGTSNQPQHF.

The chain carries TRBV4-1 and TRBJ2-6; the match to TRBD2 covers 7 bases. CDR1 and CDR2 from the germline V gene are MGHRA and YSYEKL. V lost 4 bases to trimming and J lost 2 bases; unmatched junction nucleotides: 2. The CDR3 consists of 15 residues. In DNA, the CDR3 is TGCGCCAGCAGCCTTGCGGGGGCTGGGGCCAACGTCCTGACTTTC. This translates into CASSLAGAGANVLTF.

V and J are TRBV19 and TRBJ1-2, with 7 bases fitting TRBD1. V gave up 3 bases and J gave up 4 bases; unmatched junction bases: 5. The CDR3 runs to 14 residues. The germline V gene has CDR1 LNHDA and CDR2 SQIVND (reference sequence). This CDR3 is CASSMRGLGYGYTF. The CDR3 DNA reads as TGTGCCAGTAGTATGAGGGGGCTCGGCTATGGCTACACCTTC.

This chain uses TRBV10-3 with TRBJ2-2; possibly TRBD1 for D (5 bases). CDR1 and CDR2 (germline): ENHRY, SYGVKD. V gave up 3 bases and J gave up 6 bases, with 5 bases separating them. The CDR3 has 12 residues. For the CDR3, the DNA is TGTGCCATCAGTGAAGGGGCCGGGGAGCTGTTTTTT. It specifies CAISEGAGELFF.

The V and J genes are TRBV11-1 and TRBJ2-3; D perhaps matches TRBD2 (6 bases). Germline CDR1 and CDR2: SGHAT and FQDESV (reference sequence). The CDR3 loop spans 14 amino acids. Between the trimmed V and J ends, which lost 4 bases and 3 bases, there was a span of 11 bases. The CDR3 sequence: CASSSTRGTDTQYF. CDR3 DNA sequence: TGTGCCAGCAGCTCCACGCGGGGTACAGATACGCAGTATTTT. The full variable domain, its missing parts supplied by reference TRBV11-1 and TRBJ2-3, is EAEVAQSPRYKITEKSQAVAFWCDPISGHATLYWYRQILGQGPELLVQFQDESVVDDSQLPKDRFSAERLKGVDSTLKIQPAELGDSAMYLCASSSTRGTDTQYFGPGTRLTVL.

The V call is TRBV18, the J call TRBJ2-7; D may be TRBD2 (6 bases). V was trimmed by 2 bases and J by 0 bases, leaving 20 bases between them. Germline V lookup: CDR1 KGHSH, CDR2 LQKENI. CDR3 length: 18 amino acids. The CDR3 bases are TGTGCCAGCTCACCAACCGGATTGACGGAGGGGCGCTCCTACGAGCAGTACGTC. This encodes CASSPTGLTEGRSYEQYV.

The chain recombines TRBV5-5 with TRBJ2-3; TRBD2 agrees at 7 bases. Trimming removed 2 bases from V and 0 bases from J; junction bases left unmatched: 3. Germline loops: CDR1 SGHKS, CDR2 YYEKEE (reference sequence). The CDR3 has 15 residues. The CDR3 is CASSLVGGSTDTQYF. In nucleotides, the CDR3 is TGTGCCAGCAGCTTAGTGGGGGGGAGCACAGATACGCAGTATTTT.

The chain combines TRBV6-5 with TRBJ2-3; TRBD1 might be the D (7 bases). The CDR3 runs 14 residues. CDR1 is MNHEY and CDR2 is SVGAGI in the germline V gene. The germline V and J ends were trimmed by 7 bases and 3 bases, with 14 bases remaining between them. CDR3 bases: TGTGCCAGCACTAGACAGGGAGGAACAGATACGCAGTATTTT. Residues: CASTRQGGTDTQYF.

V and J are TRBV5-1 and TRBJ2-5; perhaps TRBD1 as D (6 bases). Germline V CDR1 and CDR2: SGHRS, YFSETQ. Trimming pared 0 bases from V and 7 bases from J, leaving 13 bases between. This CDR3 comprises 14 residues. The CDR3 DNA reads as TGCGCCAGCAGCTTGGCCGCAGGGGCGGGGACCCAGTACTTC. It codes for CASSLAAGAGTQYF.

The J gene is TRBJ2-2, the V gene TRBV2, with 7 bases identical to TRBD1. CDR3 length: 14 residues. Trimming removed 4 bases from V and 6 bases from J; junction bases left unmatched: 5. Germline loops: CDR1 SNHLY, CDR2 FYNNEI. The CDR3 reads CASSGIGGSGELFF. DNA of the CDR3: TGTGCCAGCAGTGGAATAGGGGGCTCCGGGGAGCTGTTTTTT.

The V call is TRBV3-1 (or the pseudogene TRBV3-2), the J call TRBJ2-3, with a tentative D call TRBD2 (6 bases). V shed 6 bases and J shed 4 bases, with 11 bases lying between them. The germline gives CDR1 LGHDT, CDR2 YNNKEL (reference sequence). The CDR3 extends over 13 amino acids. The CDR3 protein is CASRPTGADTQYF. The CDR3, as DNA: TGTGCCAGCAGGCCGACGGGGGCAGATACGCAGTATTTT.

CDR3 in DNA: TGTGCCAGCAGTTACAACAGGGGGTCTGGGGCCAACGTCCTGACTTTC. Translating gives CASSYNRGSGANVLTF. The chain has TRBV6-5 and TRBJ2-6; 8 bases fit TRBD1. The CDR3 loop spans 16 amino acids. Germline V gene data show CDR1 as MNHEY and CDR2 as SVGAGI. Germline trimming cut 2 bases from V and 1 base from J; bases unmatched to any gene: 1.

V is TRBV6-5 and J is TRBJ1-3; no clear D. V was shortened by 8 bases and J by 4 bases, with 18 bases between the two germline ends. Germline loops: CDR1 MNHEY, CDR2 SVGAGI. The CDR3 covers 15 residues. The CDR3 is CASSWTNSEGNTIYF. The CDR3 DNA follows: TGTGCCAGCTCTTGGACTAATTCAGAAGGAAACACCATATATTTT.

This sequence joins TRBV5-1 and TRBJ2-5; no reliable D call. This CDR3 comprises 13 residues. Trimming pared 2 bases from V and 5 bases from J, leaving 10 bases between. Germline V gene lookup returns CDR1 SGHRS and CDR2 YFSETQ. The CDR3 DNA sequence: TGCGCCAGCAGCTTACCAAGCTGGGAGACCCAGTACTTC. It encodes CASSLPSWETQYF.

This chain connects TRBV6-6 to TRBJ1-2; 8 bases map to TRBD1. V lost 2 bases to trimming and J lost 8 bases; unmatched junction nucleotides: 4. CDR3 length: 13 amino acids. The germline CDR1 and CDR2 sequences are MNHNY and SVGAGI (reference sequence). The CDR3: CASSYVQGGGYTF. DNA for the CDR3: TGTGCCAGCAGTTACGTACAGGGGGGAGGCTACACCTTC.